Following are 27 T cell receptor beta chains from one sample sequenced in a study of blood T cell repertoires in COVID-19. TCRdb keeps only in-frame clones here, not all; method: immunoSEQ multiplex PCR. The sample includes about 280,000 clones, 86% of them seen just once. The sequenced sample was peripheral blood. These receptors all stem from a man aged 40-55 years with active or convalescent COVID-19.

This chain joins TRBV20-1 and TRBJ1-3; D is undetermined. CDR3 size: 11 residues. CDR1 and CDR2 from the germline V gene are DFQATT and SNEGSKA (reference sequence). The V end was cut by 4 bases, the J end by 6 bases, with 7 bases between. CDR3 amino acids: CSANRANTIYF. CDR3 nucleotide sequence: TGCAGTGCTAATAGAGCAAACACCATATATTTT.

The CDR3 bases are TGTGCCAGCAGGCCTCCCGGGACTAGCGGGAGCAACGAGCAGTACTTC. Its protein is CASRPPGTSGSNEQYF. The chain joins TRBV7-3 to TRBJ2-7, with 14 positions matching TRBD2. Losses at the gene ends were 6 bases for V and 5 bases for J; bases not matched to a gene: 9. Per the germline V gene, CDR1 is SGHTA and CDR2 is FQGTGA. The CDR3 consists of 16 residues.

This rearrangement joins TRBV30 to TRBJ1-1; 7 positions match TRBD1. The V gene's germline CDR1 is GTSNPN and CDR2 SVGIG (reference sequence). V lost 1 base to trimming and J lost 2 bases; unmatched junction nucleotides: 10. CDR3 length: 16 amino acids. The chain's CDR3 is CAWSGGRGNRNTEAFF. The CDR3 bases are TGTGCCTGGAGTGGGGGCAGGGGGAATCGTAACACTGAAGCTTTCTTT.

The chain joins TRBV11-1 to TRBJ1-1; possibly TRBD1 for D (5 bases). CDR3 length equals 13 residues. The V gene's germline CDR1 is SGHAT and CDR2 FQDESV (reference sequence). The germline V and J ends were trimmed by 2 bases and 8 bases, with 12 bases remaining between them. As DNA, the CDR3 is TGTGCCAGCAGCTTAAATGGTCAGGGCGAAGCTTTCTTT. Residues: CASSLNGQGEAFF.

The rearrangement links TRBV18 to TRBJ1-5, with TRBD1 identical over 8 bases. The V gene's germline CDR1 is KGHSH and CDR2 LQKENI. The CDR3 is 16 amino acids. J lost 2 bases, V lost 5 bases, and 8 bases had no gene match. The CDR3 bases are TGTGCCAGCTCAAAGACAGGGGATATTCGCAATCAGCCCCAGCATTTT. This codes for CASSKTGDIRNQPQHF. The whole variable domain, filled in from reference TRBV18 and TRBJ1-5, reads NAGVMQNPRHLVRRRGQEARLRCSPMKGHSHVYWYRQLPEEGLKFMVYLQKENIIDESGMPKERFSAEFPKEGPSILRIQQVVRGDSAAYFCASSKTGDIRNQPQHFGDGTRLSIL.

This chain links TRBV11-3 with TRBJ2-1, with 9 bases matching TRBD2. The CDR3 consists of 17 residues. V shed 0 bases, J shed 4 bases, and the junction held 7 bases outside the gene matches. CDR1 is SGHNT, CDR2 YENEEA, per germline. The CDR3 sequence is CASSLDLLLAGYNEQFF. For the CDR3, the DNA is TGTGCCAGCAGCTTAGATCTTTTACTAGCGGGTTACAATGAGCAGTTCTTC.

The chain joins TRBV30 to TRBJ1-1, with D perhaps TRBD1 (5 bases). The CDR3 is 15 amino acids. The V end lost 4 bases, the J end lost 4 bases, and 19 bases lay between the germline ends. Germline assignment: CDR1 GTSNPN and CDR2 SVGIG (reference sequence). The CDR3 region is CAWKSGGLGPTEAFF. Written as DNA, the CDR3 is TGTGCCTGGAAGTCCGGGGGGTTAGGACCCACTGAAGCTTTCTTT. Drawing the rest from reference TRBV30 and TRBJ1-1, the complete variable domain is SQTIHQWPATLVQPVGSPLSLECTVEGTSNPNLYWYRQAAGRGLQLLFYSVGIGQISSEVPQNLSASRPQDRQFILSSKKLLLSDSGFYLCAWKSGGLGPTEAFFGQGTRLTVV.

V and J are TRBV5-1 and TRBJ2-1, with 9 bases identical to TRBD2. The CDR3 consists of 13 residues. CDR1 is SGHRS and CDR2 is YFSETQ in the germline V gene. V shed 4 bases and J 8 bases; nucleotides not matched to a gene: 4. The CDR3 loop reads CASSVLAGDEQFF. CDR3 bases: TGCGCCAGCAGCGTCTTAGCGGGGGATGAGCAGTTCTTC.

J is TRBJ2-7 and V is TRBV10-3; 10 bases map to TRBD2. The junction had 11 bases not matched to a gene; V was cut back by 0 bases and J by 3 bases. CDR1 and CDR2 (germline): ENHRY, SYGVKD. The CDR3 loop spans 18 amino acids. CDR3 region: CAISESPAGGPSYYEQYF. The CDR3 DNA reads as TGTGCCATCAGTGAGTCTCCAGCGGGAGGGCCTTCCTACTACGAGCAGTACTTC.

This clone occurred once. The chain combines TRBV12-3 or TRBV12-4 with TRBJ2-7; D gene ambiguous. The CDR3 consists of 13 residues. Trimming shortened V by 6 bases and J by 2 bases, and 11 bases separated the two germline ends. The DNA for the CDR3 is TGTGCCAGCAGCCCAACCCTAGCCTACGAGCAGTACTTC. Amino acids: CASSPTLAYEQYF.

The CDR3 DNA reads as TGTGCCAGCAGCTTGGATCGGCCAGGACTACACGAGCAGTACTTC. Encoded protein: CASSLDRPGLHEQYF. The chain carries TRBV7-3 and TRBJ2-7, with a tentative D call TRBD2 (6 bases). The CDR3 loop spans 15 amino acids. CDR1 is SGHTA, CDR2 FQGTGA, per germline. The V and J ends lost 3 bases and 5 bases respectively, with 17 bases between them.

The chain carries TRBV19 and TRBJ1-1, with D maybe TRBD1 (5 bases). V was clipped by 3 bases and J by 0 bases, with 23 bases between them. This CDR3 has 19 amino acids. CDR1 is LNHDA, CDR2 SQIVND, per germline (reference sequence). CDR3 protein: CASSMGTGRVVGMNTEAFF. CDR3 sequence (DNA): TGTGCCAGTAGTATGGGCACAGGCAGGGTAGTTGGCATGAACACTGAAGCTTTCTTT.

The V call is TRBV5-6, the J call TRBJ2-1, with D perhaps TRBD1 (7 bases). Trimming stripped 0 bases from V and 2 bases from J, with 15 bases between. This CDR3 has 17 amino acids. In germline, CDR1 is SGHDT, CDR2 YYEEEE. CDR3 region: CASSLEGALATYNEQFF. As DNA, the CDR3 is TGTGCCAGCAGCTTGGAGGGGGCGCTAGCGACCTACAATGAGCAGTTCTTC.

The rearrangement joins TRBV4-1 to TRBJ1-4; the D gene is possibly TRBD1 (5 bases). V dropped 5 bases and J dropped 0 bases, with 13 bases sitting between them. The CDR3 has 16 residues. CDR1 is MGHRA and CDR2 is YSYEKL in the germline V gene. CDR3 sequence reads: CASSRGTQATNEKLFF. The CDR3 coding sequence is TGCGCCAGCAGCAGGGGAACTCAAGCAACTAATGAAAAACTGTTTTTT.

This clone appeared a few times. V and J are TRBV5-1 and TRBJ2-7; tentative D call: TRBD2 (5 bases). The ends were cut back, 3 bases at V and 4 bases at J, with 11 bases in the middle. Germline CDR1 is SGHRS and CDR2 is YFSETQ. The CDR3 is 13 residues long. CDR3 in DNA: TGCGCCAGCAGCTCGGGAACGGCATACGAGCAGTACTTC. Its protein is CASSSGTAYEQYF. Variable domain in full (rest from reference TRBV5-1 and TRBJ2-7): KAGVTQTPRYLIKTRGQQVTLSCSPISGHRSVSWYQQTPGQGLQFLFEYFSETQRNKGNFPGRFSGRQFSNSRSEMNVSTLELGDSALYLCASSSGTAYEQYFGPGTRLTVT.

This clone was seen a few times. The DNA of the CDR3 is TGTGCCAGCAGCTCGGGACAGGGGGCCCACTATGGCTACACCTTC. This translates into CASSSGQGAHYGYTF. The V gene is TRBV11-1, the J gene TRBJ1-2; 12 bases align to TRBD1. V trimming: 4 bases; J trimming: 3 bases; junction bases outside the gene matches: 3. Germline loops: CDR1 SGHAT, CDR2 FQDESV (reference sequence). This CDR3 has 15 residues.

V and J are TRBV25-1 and TRBJ2-1, with TRBD2 as a possible D gene (5 bases). The CDR3 sequence is 15 residues long. Trimming removed 3 bases from V and 4 bases from J, with 13 bases in between. The germline V gene has CDR1 MGHDK and CDR2 SYGVNS. CDR3 loop: CASSDSSATYNEQFF. CDR3 nucleotides: TGTGCCAGCAGTGATAGTAGCGCCACATACAATGAGCAGTTCTTC.

V gene TRBV7-3 combines with J gene TRBJ2-1, with 13 bases identical to TRBD2. Germline V gene lookup returns CDR1 SGHTA and CDR2 FQGTGA. V shed 4 bases, J shed 9 bases, and the junction held 3 bases outside the gene matches. The CDR3 has 14 residues. The CDR3 sequence is CASSWTSGSGEQFF. The CDR3 DNA is TGTGCCAGCAGCTGGACTAGCGGGAGTGGTGAGCAGTTCTTC.

The chain uses TRBV15 and TRBJ2-3; 9 bases fit TRBD2. CDR1 is LNHNV, CDR2 YYDKDF, per germline (reference sequence). V shed 4 bases and J 4 bases; nucleotides not matched to a gene: 12. CDR3 size: 17 residues. The CDR3 protein is CATSTPRLREGPDTQYF. The CDR3 DNA follows: TGTGCCACCAGCACCCCCCGTCTGCGGGAGGGCCCAGATACGCAGTATTTT. Filled out from reference TRBV15 and TRBJ2-3, the complete variable domain reads DAMVIQNPRYQVTQFGKPVTLSCSQTLNHNVMYWYQQKSSQAPKLLFHYYDKDFNNEADTPDNFQSRRPNTSFCFLDIRSPGLGDTAMYLCATSTPRLREGPDTQYFGPGTRLTVL.

This chain uses TRBV6-6 with TRBJ2-7; D is unclear. Germline CDR1 is MNHNY and CDR2 is SVGAGI (reference sequence). This CDR3 spans 16 amino acids. Trimming pared 4 bases from V and 2 bases from J, leaving 18 bases between. The CDR3 DNA reads TGTGCCAGCAGTTCCCACTCATCTCAACAGCCCTACGAGCAGTACTTC. It encodes CASSSHSSQQPYEQYF.

This chain links TRBV25-1 with TRBJ2-7; D might be TRBD2 (5 bases). This CDR3 is 13 amino acids long. Trimming left V 8 bases short and J 2 bases short, with 13 bases between. Germline lookup yields CDR1 MGHDK and CDR2 SYGVNS. CDR3 protein: CASQFSGTYEQYF. CDR3 coding DNA: TGTGCCAGCCAATTTTCGGGAACCTACGAGCAGTACTTC.

The chain links TRBV18 to TRBJ2-1; 8 bases line up with TRBD2. J gave up 0 bases and V 3 bases, and 7 bases lay outside the gene matches. In germline, CDR1 is KGHSH, CDR2 LQKENI. This CDR3 comprises 17 residues. CDR3: CASSPNELADSYNEQFF. Written as DNA, the CDR3 is TGTGCCAGCTCACCGAACGAACTAGCGGACTCCTACAATGAGCAGTTCTTC.

The chain joins TRBV7-9 to TRBJ1-1, with D maybe TRBD1 (5 bases). The CDR3 spans 12 residues. The germline gives CDR1 SEHNR, CDR2 FQNEAQ (reference sequence). Deletions cut 8 bases from V and 3 bases from J, with 10 bases between. The CDR3 DNA sequence: TGTGCCAGCCAGGGAACCGACACTGAAGCTTTCTTT. This translates into CASQGTDTEAFF.

This clone showed up just once. CDR3 nucleotides: TGTGCCAGCAGCAACGGACTAGCGGCCAACAATGAGCAGTTCTTC. It is translated as CASSNGLAANNEQFF. The chain links TRBV2 to TRBJ2-1; 10 nucleotides match TRBD2. The germline V gene encodes CDR1 SNHLY and CDR2 FYNNEI. The CDR3 length is 15 residues. The V segment lost 6 bases and the J segment 5 bases; nucleotides outside the gene matches: 7.

The V gene is TRBV5-1, the J gene TRBJ1-1; TRBD1 matches at 9 bases. The CDR3 is 15 residues long. Trimming took 4 bases from V and 6 from J; bases not matched to a gene: 10. Germline values: CDR1 SGHRS, CDR2 YFSETQ. CDR3 residues: CASSPAGTGIAEAFF. The CDR3 DNA follows: TGCGCCAGCAGCCCCGCCGGGACAGGGATCGCTGAAGCTTTCTTT.

The genes are TRBV19 and TRBJ1-5; D is possibly TRBD1 (5 bases). Looked up from germline, CDR1 is LNHDA and CDR2 is SQIVND (reference sequence). The CDR3 contains 15 residues. Trimming pared 6 bases from V and 1 base from J, leaving 13 bases between. The CDR3 bases are TGTGCCAGTAGGCCAAAGGGGAACAGCAATCAGCCCCAGCATTTT. Protein: CASRPKGNSNQPQHF.

This sequence joins TRBV6-6 and TRBJ2-3, with TRBD2 as a possible D gene (6 bases). In germline, CDR1 is MNHNY, CDR2 SVGAGI (reference sequence). There are 17 residues in the CDR3. Trimming stripped 5 bases from V and 0 bases from J, with 18 bases between. The CDR3 DNA reads as TGTGCCAGCAGTCTCCGTAGCGGCCGTCTTAGCACAGATACGCAGTATTTT. Translated: CASSLRSGRLSTDTQYF.